The clone carrying this T cell receptor beta chain has ten or more counts. Antigen: not known. These data belong to a study of response to subunit inactivated influenza vaccine. Whole-study results and caveats: Authors suggested each seasonal influenza vaccination recruits few new T cells.

TCRdb redid the calling of the RT-PCR reads with MiXCR, one entry per CDR3 protein. The sample contains about 650,000 distinct CDR3 sequences, 15% to 17% of which appear only once. The CDR3 has 15 amino acids. V lost 7 bases, J lost 2 bases, and 6 bases stayed unmatched. Germline CDR1 reads SGHTA; CDR2 reads FQGNSA. The specimen comprised PBMCs from blood, sampled about 12 days after vaccination. The V gene is TRBV7-2, the J gene TRBJ2-7; TRBD2 agrees at 12 bases. The TCR comes from a man over 45 who received an inactivated influenza vaccine. Written as DNA, the CDR3 is TGTGCCAGCACAATCGGACTAGCGGGGACCTACGAGCAGTACTTC. Its protein is CASTIGLAGTYEQYF.